The 5 T cell receptor beta chains in this list originate from one sample, sequenced in a study of cytomegalovirus exposure and HLA in healthy donors. PCR was performed using 60 Vbeta and 13 Jbeta primers. Measured with immunoSEQ multiplex PCR; TCRdb has only the in-frame clones, and not every one. The sample shows about 180,000 clones, roughly 80% of them seen only once. Sequenced: PBMCs. Source of these receptors: a man younger than 30 in good health and CMV-seronegative.

The V and J genes are TRBV2 and TRBJ2-3; 10 bases map to TRBD2. The CDR3 sequence is 16 residues long. V was pared by 10 bases and J by 5 bases, with 15 bases of the junction left unmatched. Per germline, CDR1 SNHLY and CDR2 FYNNEI. The DNA of the CDR3 is TGTGCCATCCCCCCTAGCGGGGGCCATTCAGGAGATACGCAGTATTTT. It specifies CAIPPSGGHSGDTQYF.

The J gene is TRBJ2-3, the V gene TRBV2, with TRBD2 identical over 10 bases. J was trimmed by 0 bases and V by 7 bases; bases with no gene match: 7. CDR3 length: 16 residues. Per the germline V gene, CDR1 is SNHLY and CDR2 is FYNNEI. CDR3 DNA sequence: TGTGCCAGCAAGGCGAGCGGGAGGGCTAGCACAGATACGCAGTATTTT. As protein: CASKASGRASTDTQYF.

This chain links TRBV2 with TRBJ1-2; perhaps TRBD1 as D (6 bases). There are 17 residues in the CDR3. V was trimmed by 7 bases and J by 5 bases, leaving 26 bases between them. From germline, CDR1 is SNHLY and CDR2 FYNNEI. Here the CDR3 reads CASIPRFLQGQRYGYTF. The CDR3 DNA sequence: TGTGCCAGCATACCTCGCTTCCTACAGGGACAAAGATATGGCTACACCTTC.

The chain carries TRBV6-6 and TRBJ2-1; D uncertain. The CDR3 contains 14 residues. Deletions cut 6 bases from V and 5 bases from J, with 14 bases between. The germline V gene encodes CDR1 MNHNY and CDR2 SVGAGI (reference sequence). DNA of the CDR3: TGTGCCAGCAGAGAACCTTGGCGGAACAATGAGCAGTTCTTC. This translates into CASREPWRNNEQFF.

The CDR3 sequence: CASSLVRFSGNYYEQYF. The CDR3 nucleotides read TGTGCCAGCAGCTTAGTAAGATTTAGCGGGAATTACTACGAGCAGTACTTC. The chain is built from TRBV7-2 and TRBJ2-7, with TRBD2 matching over 8 bases. The V gene's germline CDR1 is SGHTA and CDR2 FQGNSA. The V and J ends lost 1 base and 3 bases, in that order; junction bases with no gene match: 11. The CDR3 has 17 amino acids.